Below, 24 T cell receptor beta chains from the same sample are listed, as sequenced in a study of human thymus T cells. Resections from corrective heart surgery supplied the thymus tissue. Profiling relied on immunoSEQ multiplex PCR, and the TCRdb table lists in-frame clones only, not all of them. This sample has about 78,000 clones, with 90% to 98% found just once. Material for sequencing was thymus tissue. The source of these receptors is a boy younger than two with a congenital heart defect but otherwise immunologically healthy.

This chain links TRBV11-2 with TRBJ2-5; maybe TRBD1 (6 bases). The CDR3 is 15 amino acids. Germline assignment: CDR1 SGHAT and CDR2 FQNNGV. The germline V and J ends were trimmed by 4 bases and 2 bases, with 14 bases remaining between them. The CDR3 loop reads CASSSGVAPQETQYF. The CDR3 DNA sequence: TGTGCCAGCAGCTCAGGGGTAGCGCCGCAAGAGACCCAGTACTTC.

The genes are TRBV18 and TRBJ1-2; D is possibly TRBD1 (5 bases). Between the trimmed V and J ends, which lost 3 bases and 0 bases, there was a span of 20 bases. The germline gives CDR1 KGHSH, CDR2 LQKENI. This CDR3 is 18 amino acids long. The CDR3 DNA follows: TGTGCCAGCTCACCTCCCAAAAACCCGACAGATACTAACTATGGCTACACCTTC. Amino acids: CASSPPKNPTDTNYGYTF.

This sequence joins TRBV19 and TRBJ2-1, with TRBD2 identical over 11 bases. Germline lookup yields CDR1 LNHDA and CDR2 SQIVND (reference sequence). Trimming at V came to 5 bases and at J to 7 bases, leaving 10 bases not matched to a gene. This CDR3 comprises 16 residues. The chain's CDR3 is CASSPKLAGVVNEQFF. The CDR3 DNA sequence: TGTGCCAGTAGTCCTAAACTAGCGGGGGTTGTAAATGAGCAGTTCTTC.

The CDR3 nucleotides read TGTGCCAGCAGCGCAGAGTACAGAACCCGCTCCTACGAGCAGTACTTC. As protein: CASSAEYRTRSYEQYF. V gene TRBV7-2 combines with J gene TRBJ2-7, with unresolved D. V lost 5 bases and J lost 0, with 17 bases in between. CDR1 and CDR2 from the germline V gene are SGHTA and FQGNSA. The CDR3 spans 16 residues.

The CDR3 protein is CASSHNTEGDKHNEQFF. CDR3 nucleotides: TGCGCCAGCAGCCACAACACCGAGGGGGACAAGCACAATGAGCAGTTCTTC. The J gene is TRBJ2-1, the V gene TRBV4-3, with D maybe TRBD1 (6 bases). Trimming shortened V by 3 bases and J by 5 bases, and 20 bases separated the two germline ends. Per the germline V gene, CDR1 is LGHNA and CDR2 is YSLEER. The length of the CDR3 is 17 residues.

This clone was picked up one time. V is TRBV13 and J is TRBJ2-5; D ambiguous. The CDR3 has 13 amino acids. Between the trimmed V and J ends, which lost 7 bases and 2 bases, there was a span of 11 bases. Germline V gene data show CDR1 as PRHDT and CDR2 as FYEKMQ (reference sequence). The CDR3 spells CASNIARQETQYF. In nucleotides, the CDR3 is TGTGCCAGCAATATTGCCAGACAAGAGACCCAGTACTTC.

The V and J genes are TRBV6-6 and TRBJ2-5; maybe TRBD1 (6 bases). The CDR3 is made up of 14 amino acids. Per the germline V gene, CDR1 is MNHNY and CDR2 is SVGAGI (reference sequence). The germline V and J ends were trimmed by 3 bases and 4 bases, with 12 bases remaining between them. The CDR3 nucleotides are TGTGCCAGCAGTTATTGGGGGCGCGGAGAGACCCAGTACTTC. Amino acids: CASSYWGRGETQYF.

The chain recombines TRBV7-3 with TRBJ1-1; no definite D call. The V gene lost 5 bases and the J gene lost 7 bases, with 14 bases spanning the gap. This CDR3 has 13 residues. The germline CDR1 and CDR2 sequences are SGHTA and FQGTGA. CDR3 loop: CASSLLAGGEAFF. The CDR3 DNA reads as TGTGCCAGCAGCCTCCTAGCGGGCGGTGAAGCTTTCTTT. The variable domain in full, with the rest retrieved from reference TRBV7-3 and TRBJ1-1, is GAGVSQTPSNKVTEKGKYVELRCDPISGHTALYWYRQSLGQGPEFLIYFQGTGAADDSGLPNDRFFAVRPEGSVSTLKIQRTERGDSAVYLCASSLLAGGEAFFGQGTRLTVV.

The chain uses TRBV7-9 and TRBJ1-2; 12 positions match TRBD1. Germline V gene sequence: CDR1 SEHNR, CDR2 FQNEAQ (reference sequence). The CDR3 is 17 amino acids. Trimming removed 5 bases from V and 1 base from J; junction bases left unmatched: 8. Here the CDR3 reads CASSHGTGGPFNYGYTF. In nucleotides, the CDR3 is TGTGCCAGCAGCCACGGGACAGGGGGCCCTTTTAACTATGGCTACACCTTC.

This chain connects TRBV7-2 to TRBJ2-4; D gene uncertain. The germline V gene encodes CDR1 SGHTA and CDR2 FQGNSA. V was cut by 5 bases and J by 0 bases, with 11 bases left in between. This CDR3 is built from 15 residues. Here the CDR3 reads CASSPHPIAKNIQYF. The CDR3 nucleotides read TGTGCCAGCAGCCCCCACCCTATAGCCAAAAACATTCAGTACTTC.

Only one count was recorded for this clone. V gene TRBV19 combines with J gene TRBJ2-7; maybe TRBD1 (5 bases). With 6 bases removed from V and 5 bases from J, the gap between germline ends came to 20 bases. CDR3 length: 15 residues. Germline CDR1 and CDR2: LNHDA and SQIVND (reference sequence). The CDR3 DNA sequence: TGTGCCAGTAGCCATGGGCAGGGAATTCCCCACGAGCAGTACTTC. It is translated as CASSHGQGIPHEQYF.

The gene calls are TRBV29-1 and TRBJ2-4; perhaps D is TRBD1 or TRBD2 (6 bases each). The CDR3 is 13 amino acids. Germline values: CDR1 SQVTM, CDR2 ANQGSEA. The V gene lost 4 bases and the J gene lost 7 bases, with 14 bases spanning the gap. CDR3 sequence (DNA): TGCAGCGTTGTCCCGGGGGCGAGGAACATTCAGTACTTC. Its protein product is CSVVPGARNIQYF.

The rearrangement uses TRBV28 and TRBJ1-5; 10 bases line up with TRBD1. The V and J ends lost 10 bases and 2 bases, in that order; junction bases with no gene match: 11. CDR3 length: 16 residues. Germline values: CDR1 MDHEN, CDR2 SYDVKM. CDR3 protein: CATLIDRGHGNQPQHF. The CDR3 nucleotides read TGTGCCACTCTGATTGACAGGGGGCACGGCAATCAGCCCCAGCATTTT.

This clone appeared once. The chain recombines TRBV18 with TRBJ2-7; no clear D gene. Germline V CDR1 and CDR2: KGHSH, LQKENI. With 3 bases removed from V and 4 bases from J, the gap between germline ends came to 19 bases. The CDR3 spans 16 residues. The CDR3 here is CASSPFRTRPPYEQYF. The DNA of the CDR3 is TGTGCCAGCTCACCTTTCCGGACCCGGCCCCCTTACGAGCAGTACTTC.

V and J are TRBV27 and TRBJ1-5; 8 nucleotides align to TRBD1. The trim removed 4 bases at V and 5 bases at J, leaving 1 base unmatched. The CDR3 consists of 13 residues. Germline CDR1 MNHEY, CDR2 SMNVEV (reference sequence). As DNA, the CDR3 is TGTGCCAGCAGTTCGACAGGGGATCAGCCCCAGCATTTT. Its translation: CASSSTGDQPQHF.

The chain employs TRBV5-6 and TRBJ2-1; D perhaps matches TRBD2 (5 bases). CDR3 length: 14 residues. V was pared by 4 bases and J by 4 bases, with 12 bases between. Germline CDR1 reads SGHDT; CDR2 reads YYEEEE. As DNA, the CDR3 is TGTGCCAGCAGCCTCCGGGGTCGTTACAATGAGCAGTTCTTC. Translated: CASSLRGRYNEQFF.

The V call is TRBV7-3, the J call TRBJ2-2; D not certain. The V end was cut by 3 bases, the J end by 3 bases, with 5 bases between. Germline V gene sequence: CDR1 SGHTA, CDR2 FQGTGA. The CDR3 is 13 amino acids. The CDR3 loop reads CASSLRYTGELFF. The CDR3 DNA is TGTGCCAGCAGCTTGAGGTACACCGGGGAGCTGTTTTTT.

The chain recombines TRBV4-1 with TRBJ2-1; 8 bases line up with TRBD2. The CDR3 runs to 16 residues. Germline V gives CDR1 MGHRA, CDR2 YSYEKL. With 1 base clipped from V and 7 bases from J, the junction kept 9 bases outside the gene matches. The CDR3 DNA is TGCGCCAGCAGCCAAGTTCCGGGAGGGCCCCTAAATGAGCAGTTCTTC. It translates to CASSQVPGGPLNEQFF.

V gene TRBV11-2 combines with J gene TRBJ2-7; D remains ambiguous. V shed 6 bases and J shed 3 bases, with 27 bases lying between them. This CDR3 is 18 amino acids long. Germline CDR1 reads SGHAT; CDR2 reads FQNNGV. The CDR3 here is CASSDWAGPHRKGYEQYF. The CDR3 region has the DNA TGTGCCAGCAGTGATTGGGCAGGCCCCCACCGGAAGGGCTACGAGCAGTACTTC.

The CDR3 DNA reads TGTGCCAGCAGCCGAAAGATCGGCAGCGGTCAAGAGACCCAGTACTTC. The encoded protein is CASSRKIGSGQETQYF. The chain employs TRBV7-2 and TRBJ2-5, with a tentative D call TRBD2 (5 bases). CDR3 length equals 16 residues. The germline gives CDR1 SGHTA, CDR2 FQGNSA. Trimming pared 5 bases from V and 2 bases from J, leaving 18 bases between.

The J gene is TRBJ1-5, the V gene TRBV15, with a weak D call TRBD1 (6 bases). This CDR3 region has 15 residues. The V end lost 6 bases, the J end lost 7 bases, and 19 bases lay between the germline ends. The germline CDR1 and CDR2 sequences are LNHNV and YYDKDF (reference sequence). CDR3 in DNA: TGTGCCACCAGTCCTTACAGGGCCTCCGGGCAGCCCCAGCATTTT. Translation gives CATSPYRASGQPQHF.

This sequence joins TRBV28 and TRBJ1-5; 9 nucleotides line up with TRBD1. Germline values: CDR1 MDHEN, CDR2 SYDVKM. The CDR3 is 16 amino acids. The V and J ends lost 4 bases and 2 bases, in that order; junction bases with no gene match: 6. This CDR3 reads CASSSQGANGNQPQHF. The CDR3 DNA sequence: TGTGCCAGCAGTTCACAGGGGGCGAATGGCAATCAGCCCCAGCATTTT.

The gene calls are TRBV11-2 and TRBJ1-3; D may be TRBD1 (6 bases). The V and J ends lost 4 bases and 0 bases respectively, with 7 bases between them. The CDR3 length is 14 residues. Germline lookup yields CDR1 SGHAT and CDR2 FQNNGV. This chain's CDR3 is CASSWTVSGNTIYF. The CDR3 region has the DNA TGTGCCAGCAGCTGGACAGTCTCTGGAAACACCATATATTTT.

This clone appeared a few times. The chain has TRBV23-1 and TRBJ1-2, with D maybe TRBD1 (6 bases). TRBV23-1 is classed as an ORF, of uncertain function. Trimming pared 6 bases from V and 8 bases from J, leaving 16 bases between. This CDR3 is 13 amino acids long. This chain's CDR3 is CASSPERTDGYTF. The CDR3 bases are TGCGCCAGCAGCCCAGAAAGGACAGACGGCTACACCTTC.